This is a list of T cell receptor beta chains from one sample in a study of spatial heterogeneity in lung cancer. Using its own MiXCR run on the 5' RACE reads, TCRdb lists one record per CDR3 protein. The table has roughly 6,400 distinct CDR3 sequences, 6.5% to 7% seen once; the top ten hold roughly 12%. This specimen was lung tumor tissue, taken at surgery. The receptors stem from a male donor with early-stage non-small cell lung cancer. Each CDR3 is given with its conserved first and last residue. D genes are given only for firm matches. Clone size, where shown, is once, few, many, or a class for clones that have expanded.

>many|TRBD1|TRBV15|TRBJ1-5
CATSTGGSNQPQHF
TGTGCCACCAGCACAGGGGGTAGCAATCAGCCCCAGCATTTT
>many|TRBD2|TRBV7-9|TRBJ2-1
CASSLPFSKRGDNEQFF
TGTGCCAGCAGCTTACCATTCTCCAAGCGGGGGGACAATGAGCAGTTCTTC
>medium-sized|TRBD1|TRBV6-5|TRBJ2-2
CASRLDRGLTGELFF
TGTGCCAGCAGACTCGACAGGGGGCTCACCGGGGAGCTGTTTTTT
>medium-sized|TRBD2|TRBV20-1|TRBJ2-3
CSASDSGRADTQYF
TGCAGTGCTAGTGATAGCGGGAGGGCAGATACGCAGTATTTT
>many|TRBD2|TRBV12-3/TRBV12-4|TRBJ2-1
CASTPSGVYNEQFF
TGTGCCAGCACCCCTAGCGGGGTGTACAATGAGCAGTTCTTC
>medium-sized|NA|TRBV28|TRBJ1-2
CASSLLTGNYGYTF
TGTGCCAGCAGTTTATTGACCGGGAACTATGGCTACACCTTC
>many|NA|TRBV5-1|TRBJ2-1
CASSSDQATYNEQFF
TGCGCCAGCAGCTCCGACCAAGCGACCTACAATGAGCAGTTCTTC
>many|TRBD1|TRBV11-2|TRBJ1-4
CASSLEGGQGRRKLFF
TGTGCCAGCAGCTTAGAGGGGGGACAGGGAAGGAGGAAACTGTTTTTT
>medium-sized|NA|TRBV27|TRBJ1-5
CASRPRTDSNQPQHF
TGTGCCAGCAGGCCGAGGACGGATAGCAATCAGCCCCAGCATTTT
>many|NA|TRBV7-8|TRBJ2-1
CASSFNPYNEQFF
TGTGCCAGCAGCTTTAATCCCTACAATGAGCAGTTCTTC
>medium-sized|TRBD1|TRBV7-7|TRBJ2-2
CASSQTGGDTGELFF
TGTGCCAGCAGCCAGACAGGGGGCGACACCGGGGAGCTGTTTTTT
>medium-sized|NA|TRBV30|TRBJ1-5
CAWSYSGGISNQPQHF
TGTGCCTGGAGTTACAGCGGCGGGATAAGCAATCAGCCCCAGCATTTT
>few|NA|TRBV20-1|TRBJ1-2
CSARDPGANYGYTF
TGCAGTGCTAGAGATCCAGGTGCTAACTATGGCTACACCTTC
>medium-sized|TRBD2|TRBV19|TRBJ2-6
CASSIGGSGANVLTF
TGTGCCAGTAGTATCGGGGGGAGTGGGGCCAACGTCCTGACTTTC
>many|NA|TRBV28|TRBJ2-1
CASRKGYNEQFF
TGTGCCAGCAGAAAAGGATACAATGAGCAGTTCTTC
>medium-sized|NA|TRBV20-1|TRBJ1-2
CSTHTDYGYTF
TGCAGTACCCACACTGACTATGGCTACACCTTC
>NA|NA|TRBV3-2|TRBJ2-7
CASTRPRRGADLHPYEQYF
TGTGCCAGCACCCGTCCGCGCCGGGGGGCAGACCTTCATCCCTACGAGCAGTACTTC
>medium-sized|TRBD1|TRBV7-2|TRBJ2-7
CASSSGTGVEQYF
TGTGCCAGCAGCAGTGGGACAGGGGTTGAGCAGTACTTC
>medium-sized|NA|TRBV12-3/TRBV12-4|TRBJ1-4
CASSLRQVTNEKLFF
TGTGCCAGCAGTTTACGACAGGTGACTAATGAAAAACTGTTTTTT
>few|TRBD2|TRBV4-3|TRBJ2-7
CASSQTLAGTPNEQYF
TGCGCCAGCAGCCAAACGTTAGCGGGGACTCCTAACGAGCAGTACTTC
>many|TRBD1|TRBV5-4|TRBJ2-2
CASSHRTGRGSPGSTGELFF
TGTGCCAGCAGCCATAGGACAGGAAGGGGTTCTCCAGGATCCACCGGGGAGCTGTTTTTT
>NA|NA|TRBV28|TRBJ1-1
CASSFAASNTEAFF
TGTGCCAGCAGTTTCGCGGCGTCGAACACTGAAGCTTTCTTT
>medium-sized|TRBD1|TRBV30|TRBJ2-5
CAWSVGTENRGETQYF
TGTGCCTGGAGTGTCGGAACGGAAAACAGGGGGGAGACCCAGTACTTC
>medium-sized|NA|TRBV20-1|TRBJ2-7
CSAKRVGSPYEQYF
TGCAGTGCAAAGAGGGTCGGATCCCCCTACGAGCAGTACTTC
>many|NA|TRBV19|TRBJ1-2
CASMDLQMDYGYTF
TGTGCCAGTATGGACCTCCAAATGGATTATGGCTACACCTTC
>medium-sized|NA|TRBV19|TRBJ1-5
CASRPILAGGNQPQHF
TGTGCCAGTAGACCCATTTTGGCAGGGGGCAATCAGCCCCAGCATTTT
>medium-sized|NA|TRBV20-1|TRBJ2-7
CSARDAAGNEQYF
TGCAGTGCTAGAGACGCCGCGGGGAACGAGCAGTACTTC
>medium-sized|NA|TRBV3-1|TRBJ2-2
CASSQDRFGSNTGELFF
TGTGCCAGCAGCCAAGATAGGTTCGGTTCGAACACCGGGGAGCTGTTTTTT
>NA|NA|TRBV20-1|TRBJ1-1
CSAWTSGEAFF
TGCAGTGCTTGGACGTCCGGGGAAGCTTTCTTT